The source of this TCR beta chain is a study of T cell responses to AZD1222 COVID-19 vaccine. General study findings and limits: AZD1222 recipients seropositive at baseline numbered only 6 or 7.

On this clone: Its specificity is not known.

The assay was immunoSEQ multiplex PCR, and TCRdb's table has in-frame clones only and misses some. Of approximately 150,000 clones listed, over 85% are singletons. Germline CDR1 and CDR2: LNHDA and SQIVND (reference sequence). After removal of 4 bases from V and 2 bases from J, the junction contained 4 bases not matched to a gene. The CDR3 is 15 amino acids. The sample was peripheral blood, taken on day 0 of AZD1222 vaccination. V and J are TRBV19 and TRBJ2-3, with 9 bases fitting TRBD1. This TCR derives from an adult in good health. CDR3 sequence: CASSTGTGNTDTQYF. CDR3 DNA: TGTGCCAGTAGTACCGGGACAGGGAACACAGATACGCAGTATTTT.